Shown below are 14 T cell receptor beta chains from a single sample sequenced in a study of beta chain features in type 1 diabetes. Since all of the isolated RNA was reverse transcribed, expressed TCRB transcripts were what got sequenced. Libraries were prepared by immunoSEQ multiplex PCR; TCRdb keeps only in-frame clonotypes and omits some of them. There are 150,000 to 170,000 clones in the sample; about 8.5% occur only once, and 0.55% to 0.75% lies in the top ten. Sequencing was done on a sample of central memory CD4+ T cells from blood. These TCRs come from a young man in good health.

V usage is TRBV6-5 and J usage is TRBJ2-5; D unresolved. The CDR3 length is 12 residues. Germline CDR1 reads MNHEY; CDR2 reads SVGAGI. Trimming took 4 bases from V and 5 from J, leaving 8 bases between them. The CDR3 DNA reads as TGTGCCAGCAGTTCTCAGTTGGAGACCCAGTACTTC. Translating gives CASSSQLETQYF.

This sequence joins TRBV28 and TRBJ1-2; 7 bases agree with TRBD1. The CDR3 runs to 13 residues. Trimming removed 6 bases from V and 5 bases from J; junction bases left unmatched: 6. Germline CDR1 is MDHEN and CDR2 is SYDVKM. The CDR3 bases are TGTGCCAGCAGCTCACAGGGGTGGTATGGCTACACCTTC. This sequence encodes CASSSQGWYGYTF.

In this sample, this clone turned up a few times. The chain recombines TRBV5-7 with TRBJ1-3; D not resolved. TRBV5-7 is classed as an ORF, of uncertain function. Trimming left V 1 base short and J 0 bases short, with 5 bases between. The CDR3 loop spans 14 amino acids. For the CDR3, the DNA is TGTGCCAGCAGCTTGACGGTCTCTGGAAACACCATATATTTT. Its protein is CASSLTVSGNTIYF.

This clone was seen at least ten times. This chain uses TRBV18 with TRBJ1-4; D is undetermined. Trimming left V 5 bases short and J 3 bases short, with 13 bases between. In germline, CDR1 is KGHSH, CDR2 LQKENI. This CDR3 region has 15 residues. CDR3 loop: CASSALSEANEKLFF. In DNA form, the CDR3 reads TGTGCCAGCTCAGCCTTGTCTGAGGCTAATGAAAAACTGTTTTTT.

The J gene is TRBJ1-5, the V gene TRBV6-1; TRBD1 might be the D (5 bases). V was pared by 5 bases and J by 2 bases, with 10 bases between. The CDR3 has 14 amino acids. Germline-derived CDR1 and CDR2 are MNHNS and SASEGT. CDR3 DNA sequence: TGTGCCAGCAGTAATCAGGGCGGCAATCAGCCCCAGCATTTT. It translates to CASSNQGGNQPQHF.

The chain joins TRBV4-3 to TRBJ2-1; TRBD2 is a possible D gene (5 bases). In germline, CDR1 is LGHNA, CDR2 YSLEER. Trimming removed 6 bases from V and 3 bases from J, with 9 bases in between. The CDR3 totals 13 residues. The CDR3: CASSRTGYNEQFF. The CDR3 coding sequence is TGCGCCAGCAGTCGGACTGGCTACAATGAGCAGTTCTTC.

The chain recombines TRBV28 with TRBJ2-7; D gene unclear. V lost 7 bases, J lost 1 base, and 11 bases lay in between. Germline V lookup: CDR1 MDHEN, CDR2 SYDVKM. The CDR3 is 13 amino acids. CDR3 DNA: TGTGCCAGCACATCAGATAATTCCTACGAGCAGTACTTC. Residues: CASTSDNSYEQYF.

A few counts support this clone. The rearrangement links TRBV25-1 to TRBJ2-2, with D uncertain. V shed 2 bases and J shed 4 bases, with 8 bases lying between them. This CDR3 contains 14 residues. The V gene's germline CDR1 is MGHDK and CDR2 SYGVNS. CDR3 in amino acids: CASSEATGTGELFF. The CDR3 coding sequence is TGTGCCAGCAGTGAAGCGACGGGCACCGGGGAGCTGTTTTTT.

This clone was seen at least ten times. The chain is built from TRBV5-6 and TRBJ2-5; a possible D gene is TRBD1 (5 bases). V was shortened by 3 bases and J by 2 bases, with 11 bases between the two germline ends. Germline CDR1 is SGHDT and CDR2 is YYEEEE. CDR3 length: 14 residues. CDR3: CASSSRVGQETQYF. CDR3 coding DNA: TGTGCCAGCAGCTCCAGGGTGGGTCAAGAGACCCAGTACTTC.

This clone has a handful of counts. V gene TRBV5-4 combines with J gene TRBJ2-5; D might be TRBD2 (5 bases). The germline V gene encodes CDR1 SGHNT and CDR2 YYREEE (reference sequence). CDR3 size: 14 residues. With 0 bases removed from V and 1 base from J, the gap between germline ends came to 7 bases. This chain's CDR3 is CASSLELVQETQYF. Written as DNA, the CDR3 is TGTGCCAGCAGCTTGGAACTAGTCCAAGAGACCCAGTACTTC. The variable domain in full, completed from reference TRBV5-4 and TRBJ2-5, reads ETGVTQSPTHLIKTRGQQVTLRCSSQSGHNTVSWYQQALGQGPQFIFQYYREEENGRGNFPPRFSGLQFPNYSSELNVNALELDDSALYLCASSLELVQETQYFGPGTRLLVL.

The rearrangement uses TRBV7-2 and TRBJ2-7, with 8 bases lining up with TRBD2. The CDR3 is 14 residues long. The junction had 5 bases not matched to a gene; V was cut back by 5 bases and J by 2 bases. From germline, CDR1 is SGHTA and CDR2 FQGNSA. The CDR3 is CASSVRGATYEQYF. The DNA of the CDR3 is TGTGCCAGCAGCGTGCGGGGGGCGACCTACGAGCAGTACTTC.

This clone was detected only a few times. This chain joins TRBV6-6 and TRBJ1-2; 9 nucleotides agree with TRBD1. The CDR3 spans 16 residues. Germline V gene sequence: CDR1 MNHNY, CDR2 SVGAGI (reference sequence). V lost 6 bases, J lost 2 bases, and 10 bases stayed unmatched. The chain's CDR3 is CASRNRGRGTNYGYTF. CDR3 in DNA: TGTGCCAGCAGAAACAGGGGGCGCGGGACAAACTATGGCTACACCTTC.

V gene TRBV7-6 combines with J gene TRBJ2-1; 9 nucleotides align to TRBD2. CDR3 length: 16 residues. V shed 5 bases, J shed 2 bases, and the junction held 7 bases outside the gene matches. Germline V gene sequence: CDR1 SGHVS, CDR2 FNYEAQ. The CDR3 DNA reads TGTGCCAGCAGCCGACGACTAGCGGAAGCCTACAATGAGCAGTTCTTC. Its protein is CASSRRLAEAYNEQFF.

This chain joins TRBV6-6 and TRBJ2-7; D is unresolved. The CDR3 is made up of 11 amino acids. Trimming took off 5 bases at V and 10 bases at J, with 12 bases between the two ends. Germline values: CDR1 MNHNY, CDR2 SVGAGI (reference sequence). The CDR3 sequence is CASSLEGNQYF. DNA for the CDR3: TGTGCCAGCAGTCTAGAAGGAAATCAGTACTTC.